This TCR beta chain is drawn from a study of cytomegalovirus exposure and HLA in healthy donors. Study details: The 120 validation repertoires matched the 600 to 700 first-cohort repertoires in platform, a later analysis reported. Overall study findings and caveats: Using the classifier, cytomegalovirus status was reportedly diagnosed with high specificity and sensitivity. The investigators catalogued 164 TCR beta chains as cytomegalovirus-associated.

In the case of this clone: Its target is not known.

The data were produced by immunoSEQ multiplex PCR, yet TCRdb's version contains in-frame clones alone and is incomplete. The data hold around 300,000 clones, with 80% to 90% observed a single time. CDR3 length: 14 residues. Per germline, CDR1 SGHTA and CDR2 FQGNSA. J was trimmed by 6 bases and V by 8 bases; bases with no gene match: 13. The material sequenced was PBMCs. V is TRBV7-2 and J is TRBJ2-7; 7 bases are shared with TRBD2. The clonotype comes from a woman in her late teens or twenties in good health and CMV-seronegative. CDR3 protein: CASSNLGGSGEQYF. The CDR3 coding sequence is TGTGCCAGCTCAAACCTCGGCGGGAGTGGCGAGCAGTACTTC.